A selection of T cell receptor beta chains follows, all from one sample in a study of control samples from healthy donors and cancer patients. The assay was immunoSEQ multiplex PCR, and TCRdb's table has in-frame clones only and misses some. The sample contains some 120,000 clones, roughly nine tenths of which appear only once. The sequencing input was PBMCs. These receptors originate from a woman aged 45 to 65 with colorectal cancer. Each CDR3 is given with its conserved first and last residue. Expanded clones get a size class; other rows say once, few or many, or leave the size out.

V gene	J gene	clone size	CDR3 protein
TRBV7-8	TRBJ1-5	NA	CASSRRRANQPQHF
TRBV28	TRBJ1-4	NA	CASSFPTGGGNEKLFF
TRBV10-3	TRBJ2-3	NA	CAISEARDLTDTQYF
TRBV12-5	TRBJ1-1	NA	CASGLVLGGQGFNTEAFF
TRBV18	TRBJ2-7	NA	CASSLYPGTVYYEQYF
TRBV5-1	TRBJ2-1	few	CASSYGLAGQALNEQFF
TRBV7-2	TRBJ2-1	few	CASSRDRGSVNEQFF
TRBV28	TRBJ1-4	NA	CASSPIGTAINEKLFF
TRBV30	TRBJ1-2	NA	CAWSVPTELNYGYTF
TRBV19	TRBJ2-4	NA	CASSPRQGAKNIQYF
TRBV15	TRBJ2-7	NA	CATSTEINPGLAGGSYEQYF
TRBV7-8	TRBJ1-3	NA	CASSLATGGNTIYF
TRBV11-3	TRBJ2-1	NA	CASSPPLAGGFEQFF
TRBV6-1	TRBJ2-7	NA	CASSENSGRVPYF
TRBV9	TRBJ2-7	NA	CASSAGTGDYESQYF
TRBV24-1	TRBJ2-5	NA	CATSDLSDPRIQYF
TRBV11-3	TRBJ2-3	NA	CASSLARDREQYF
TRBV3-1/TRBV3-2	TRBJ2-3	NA	CASSYIGEDTQYF
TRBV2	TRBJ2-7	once	CASSEHIASREQYF
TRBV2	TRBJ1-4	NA	CASSPGTVEKLFF
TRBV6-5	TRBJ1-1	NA	CASSYVTPRNTEAFF
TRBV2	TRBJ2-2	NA	CASRVGQGTGELFF
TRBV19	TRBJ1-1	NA	CASSIGQGPEAFF